This TCR beta chain derives from a study of CD8 T cells in ankylosing spondylitis. The CDR3 sequence is 12 residues long. V lost 6 bases and J 10 bases, leaving 13 bases between the germline ends. Findings and caveats of the study: The study identified a TCR beta motif of under 10 highly homologous variants that appeared characteristic of ankylosing spondylitis blood.

This clonotype was counted ten times or more. What it binds is unknown. Quantitative 5'-RACE with molecular barcodes generated TCR beta libraries. TCRdb reprocessed the 5' RACE reads via MiXCR and lists one record per CDR3 protein. The table includes some 130,000 distinct CDR3 sequences, approximately 15% detected once. Sequencing was done on a sample of blood, either unsorted or a sorted T cell fraction (not recorded which). The chain recombines TRBV12-3 or TRBV12-4 with TRBJ2-1; D is undetermined. This clonotype was sampled from a female donor with ankylosing spondylitis or in good health (not recorded which). CDR3 sequence: CASSGPSAEQFF. CDR3 sequence (DNA): TGTGCCAGCAGCGGCCCCTCCGCAGAGCAGTTCTTC.